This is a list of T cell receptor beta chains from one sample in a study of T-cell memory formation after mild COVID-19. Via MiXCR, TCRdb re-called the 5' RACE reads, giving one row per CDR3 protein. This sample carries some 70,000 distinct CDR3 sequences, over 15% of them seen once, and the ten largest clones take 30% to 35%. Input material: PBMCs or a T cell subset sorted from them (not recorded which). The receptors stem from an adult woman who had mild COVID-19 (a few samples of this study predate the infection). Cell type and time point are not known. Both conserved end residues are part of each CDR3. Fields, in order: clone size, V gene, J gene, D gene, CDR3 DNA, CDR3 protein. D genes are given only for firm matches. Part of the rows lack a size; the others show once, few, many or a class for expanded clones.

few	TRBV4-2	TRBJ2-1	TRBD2	TGTGCCAGCAGCCAAGATGGACTAGCGGAGGTTAGATACAATGAGCAGTTCTTC	CASSQDGLAEVRYNEQFF
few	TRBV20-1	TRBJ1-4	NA	TGCAGTGCTAGAGATTCGGGCCACTCTGGTGAAAAACTGTTTTTT	CSARDSGHSGEKLFF
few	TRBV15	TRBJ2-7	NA	TGTGCCACCAGCAGAGTAATAGGAGGGAACGGCGAGCAGTACTTC	CATSRVIGGNGEQYF
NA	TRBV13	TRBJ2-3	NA	TGTGCCAGCCGAGGTGAAGATACGCAGTATTTT	CASRGEDTQYF
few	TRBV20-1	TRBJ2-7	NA	TGCAGTGCTGCCCAGCCGAGGGCTCGGATCGAGCAGTACTTC	CSAAQPRARIEQYF
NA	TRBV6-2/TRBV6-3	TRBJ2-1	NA	TGTGCCAGCAGTTACATTAATGAGCAGTTCTTC	CASSYINEQFF
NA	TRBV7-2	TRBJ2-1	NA	TGTGCCAGCAGCTTAGAGGTCGGGCCACCGCACGGGAATGAGCAGTTCTTC	CASSLEVGPPHGNEQFF
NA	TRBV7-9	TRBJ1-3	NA	TGTGCCAGCACAGACGGGTCCTCTGGAAACACCATATATTTT	CASTDGSSGNTIYF
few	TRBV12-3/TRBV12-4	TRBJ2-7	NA	TGTGCCAGCAGTTTACAGGAATCCTACGAGCAGTACTTC	CASSLQESYEQYF
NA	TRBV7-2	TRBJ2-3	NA	TGTGCCAGCAGCCCGGACCCCTCCACAGATACGCAGTATTTT	CASSPDPSTDTQYF
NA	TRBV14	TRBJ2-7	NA	TGTGCCAGCAGCCAAGCCGGGACAAGGCGCTACGAGCAGTACTTC	CASSQAGTRRYEQYF
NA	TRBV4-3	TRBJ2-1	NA	TGCGCCAGCAGCCAAGAAATCGGCGGTCCTACGCCAATGATGCAGTTCTTC	CASSQEIGGPTPMMQFF
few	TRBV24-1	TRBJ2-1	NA	TGTGCCACCAGTGATGGGGCTTCAAATGAGCAGTTCTTC	CATSDGASNEQFF
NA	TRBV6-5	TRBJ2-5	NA	TGTGCCAGCAGCTTAGACGCCACTGGGGGAGAGACCCAGTACTTC	CASSLDATGGETQYF
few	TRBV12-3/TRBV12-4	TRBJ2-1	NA	TGTGCCAGCAGTCCCGGACTACCTAATGAGCAGTTCTTC	CASSPGLPNEQFF
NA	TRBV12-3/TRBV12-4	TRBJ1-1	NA	TGTGCCAGCAGTTTACGTCGTTGGAAACAGTACGAGACTTTCTTT	CASSLRRWKQYETFF
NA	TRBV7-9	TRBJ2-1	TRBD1	TGTGCCAGCAGCTTAATCGGGACAGAGCTGTACAATGAGCAGTTCTTC	CASSLIGTELYNEQFF
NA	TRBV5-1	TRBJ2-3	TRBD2	TGCGCCAGCAGCTTGATCAGCGGGAGGACAGATACGCAGTATTTT	CASSLISGRTDTQYF
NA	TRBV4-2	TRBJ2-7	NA	TGTGCCAGCAGCCAAGAGTTGAGCGGAGCCTTCTACGAGCAGTACTTC	CASSQELSGAFYEQYF
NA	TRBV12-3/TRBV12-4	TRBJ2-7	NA	TGTGCCAGCAGCCTTGGAGGGGTCGGGCAGTACTTC	CASSLGGVGQYF
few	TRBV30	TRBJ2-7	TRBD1	TGTGCCTACACGACAGGGAGCTCCTACGAGCAGTACTTC	CAYTTGSSYEQYF
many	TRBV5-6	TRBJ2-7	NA	TGTGCCAGCAGCTTGGTGGGACACTTCGAGCAGTACTTC	CASSLVGHFEQYF
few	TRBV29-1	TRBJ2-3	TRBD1	TGCAGCGTTGAGGGGGGACAGGGATTGACAGATACGCAGTATTTT	CSVEGGQGLTDTQYF
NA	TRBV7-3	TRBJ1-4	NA	TGTGCCAGCAGCTTGGGAGTGAATGAAAAACTGTTTTTT	CASSLGVNEKLFF
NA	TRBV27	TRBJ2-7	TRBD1	TGTGCCAGCAGTTTCCAGGGGGCGGCCTACGAGCAGTACTTC	CASSFQGAAYEQYF
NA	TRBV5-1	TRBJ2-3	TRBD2	TGCGCCAGCAGCCCAGGACTAGCGGGAGGGGCAGATACGCAGTATTTT	CASSPGLAGGADTQYF
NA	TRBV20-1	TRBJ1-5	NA	TGCAGTGCTACGGGGCGGATATTCGGCCAGCCCCAGCATTTT	CSATGRIFGQPQHF
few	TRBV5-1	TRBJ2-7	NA	TGCGCCAGCAGCTTGGAGGCGCGGTACGAGCAGTACTTC	CASSLEARYEQYF
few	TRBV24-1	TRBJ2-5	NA	TGTGCCACCAGTGCCGGTGACTATCCCCCGGAGGAGACCCAGTACTTC	CATSAGDYPPEETQYF
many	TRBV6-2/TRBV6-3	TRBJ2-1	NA	TGTGCCAGCAGGACTCCCCCCTACAATGAGCAGTTCTTC	CASRTPPYNEQFF
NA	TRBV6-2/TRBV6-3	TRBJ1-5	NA	TGTGCCAGCAGATCCGACACAGAGTATAGCAATCAGCCCCAGCATTTT	CASRSDTEYSNQPQHF
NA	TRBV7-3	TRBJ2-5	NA	TGTGCCAGCAGTCCACAACCTAGCGCTAAGTACCAAGAGACCCAGTACTTC	CASSPQPSAKYQETQYF
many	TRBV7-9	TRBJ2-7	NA	TGTGCCAGCAGCTTAGGACAGAGGTACGAGCAGTACTTC	CASSLGQRYEQYF
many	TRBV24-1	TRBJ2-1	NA	TGTGCCACCAGTGACCAAAAGATTACGACGGGATCTTTATTCTACAATGAGCAGTTCTTC	CATSDQKITTGSLFYNEQFF
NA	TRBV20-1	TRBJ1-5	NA	TGCAGTGCTAGGGAGGAGGGCAATCAGCCCCAGCATTTT	CSAREEGNQPQHF
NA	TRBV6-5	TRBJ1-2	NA	TGTGCCAGCAGTTACATAAGGAGCGGAGGCTACACCTTC	CASSYIRSGGYTF
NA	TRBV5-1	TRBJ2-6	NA	TGCGCCAGCAGCATGGAAAACAAAGGGTTCTCTGGGGCCAACGTCCTGACTTTC	CASSMENKGFSGANVLTF
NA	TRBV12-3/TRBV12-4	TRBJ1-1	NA	TGTGCCAGCAGCCCCTCGGGGGGCGAAGCTTTCTTT	CASSPSGGEAFF
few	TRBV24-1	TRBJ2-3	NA	TGTGCCACCAGTGATTTGCTGGGGTCGGGCACAGATACGCAGTATTTT	CATSDLLGSGTDTQYF
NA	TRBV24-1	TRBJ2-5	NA	TGTGCCACCAGTGATTTAGGCCAAGGGACCCAGTACTTC	CATSDLGQGTQYF
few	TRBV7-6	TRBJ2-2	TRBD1	TGTGCCAGCAGCTTTCCGGACAGGGAGAACACCGGGGAGCTGTTTTTT	CASSFPDRENTGELFF
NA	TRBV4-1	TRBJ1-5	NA	TGCGCCAGCAGCCCCGTCGTGGGGATTTTGAGCAATCAGCCCCAGCATTTT	CASSPVVGILSNQPQHF
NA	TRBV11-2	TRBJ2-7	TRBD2	TGTGCCAGCAGCTTGGGTGGCGGGAGGGGTTCTTCCTACGAGCAGTACTTC	CASSLGGGRGSSYEQYF
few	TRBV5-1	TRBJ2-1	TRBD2	TGCGCCAGCACTCCCAGCGGGGACTACAATGAGCAGTTCTTC	CASTPSGDYNEQFF
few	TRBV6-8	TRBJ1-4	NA	TGTGCCAGCAGCTTCGGGGGGGTCGAAAAACTGTTTTTT	CASSFGGVEKLFF
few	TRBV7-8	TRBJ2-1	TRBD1	TGTGCCAGCAGCTTTACGGGACAGGCCCAGAATGAGCAGTTCTTC	CASSFTGQAQNEQFF
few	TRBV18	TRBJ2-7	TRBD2	TGTGCCAGCTCACCACCTCCCGGGACTAGTAACTCCTACGAGCAGTACTTC	CASSPPPGTSNSYEQYF
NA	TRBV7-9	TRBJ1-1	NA	TGTGCCAGCAGCTTAGCTGGGGTATTGGACACTGAAGCTTTCTTT	CASSLAGVLDTEAFF
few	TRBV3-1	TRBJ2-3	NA	TGTGCCAGCAGCCAAGATGTGGGACTCCCAAGCACAGATACGCAGTATTTT	CASSQDVGLPSTDTQYF
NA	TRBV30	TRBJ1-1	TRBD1	TGTGCCTACCAACAGGGGCCTGAAGCTTTCTTT	CAYQQGPEAFF
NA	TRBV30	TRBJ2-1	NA	TGTGCCTGGAGTACGCCCTACAATGAGCAGTTCTTC	CAWSTPYNEQFF
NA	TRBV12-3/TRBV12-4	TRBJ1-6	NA	TGTGCCAGCACCCTAGGGGGGCCCTATAATTCACCCCTCCACTTT	CASTLGGPYNSPLHF
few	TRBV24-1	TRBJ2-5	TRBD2	TGTGCCACCAGTGAGCTAGCGGGGGACCAAGAGACCCAGTACTTC	CATSELAGDQETQYF
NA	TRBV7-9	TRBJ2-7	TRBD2	TGTGCCAGCAGCTGGCTAGCGGGAGGGCCCTACGAGCAGTACTTC	CASSWLAGGPYEQYF